These 19 T cell receptor beta chains came from one sample sequenced in a study of OX40 agonist ivuxolimab in advanced cancers. Only in-frame clones appear in the TCRdb table, and some are missing; sequencing was by immunoSEQ multiplex PCR. The table lists just under 65,000 clones, 85% to 90% of them singletons. The sequencing here drew on CD4+ or CD8+ T cells sorted from blood, taken in a trial of the OX40 agonist ivuxolimab. Receptors originate from an adult with an advanced solid tumor such as melanoma, head and neck, liver or kidney cancer.

Only one count was recorded for this clone. The rearrangement links TRBV15 to TRBJ1-5; D remains ambiguous. V was pared by 0 bases and J by 7 bases, with 10 bases between. The germline gives CDR1 LNHNV, CDR2 YYDKDF (reference sequence). The CDR3 has 14 residues. CDR3 region: CATSRDEAGQPQHF. The CDR3 DNA reads TGTGCCACCAGCAGAGATGAGGCGGGGCAGCCCCAGCATTTT. Combining the CDR3 with reference TRBV15 and TRBJ1-5 gives the whole variable domain DAMVIQNPRYQVTQFGKPVTLSCSQTLNHNVMYWYQQKSSQAPKLLFHYYDKDFNNEADTPDNFQSRRPNTSFCFLDIRSPGLGDTAMYLCATSRDEAGQPQHFGDGTRLSIL.

The genes are TRBV12-5 and TRBJ2-3; a possible D gene is TRBD2 (5 bases). V lost 4 bases and J 0 bases, leaving 8 bases between the germline ends. The CDR3 has 14 residues. Germline CDR1 is LGHNT and CDR2 is FRNRAP. CDR3 in DNA: TGTGCTAGTGGTTACGGACTTAGCACAGATACGCAGTATTTT. This sequence encodes CASGYGLSTDTQYF.

The rearrangement uses TRBV2 and TRBJ1-3, with TRBD1 matching over 8 bases. Per germline, CDR1 SNHLY and CDR2 FYNNEI. V gave up 6 bases and J gave up 0 bases; unmatched junction bases: 7. CDR3 size: 16 residues. CDR3 in DNA: TGTGCCAGCAGATCGGGACAGGCAATCTCTGGAAACACCATATATTTT. Its protein is CASRSGQAISGNTIYF.

V and J are TRBV6-5 and TRBJ1-5; the D is unclear. The CDR3 spans 13 residues. Germline V gene lookup returns CDR1 MNHEY and CDR2 SVGAGI. Deletions cut 6 bases from V and 0 bases from J, with 6 bases between. As DNA, the CDR3 is TGTGCCAGCAGGCGGTTTAGCAATCAGCCCCAGCATTTT. Protein product: CASRRFSNQPQHF.

The chain recombines TRBV9 with TRBJ2-7; 9 bases align to TRBD1. The CDR3 contains 15 residues. V lost 4 bases and J lost 4; bases outside the gene matches: 9. Germline assignment: CDR1 SGDLS and CDR2 YYNGEE. The CDR3 protein is CASSPLGTGMYEQYF. The DNA for the CDR3 is TGTGCCAGCAGCCCCCTCGGGACAGGGATGTACGAGCAGTACTTC.

The genes are TRBV6-5 and TRBJ1-3; no definite D call. Trimming stripped 8 bases from V and 0 bases from J, with 8 bases between. This CDR3 contains 13 residues. CDR1 and CDR2 (germline): MNHEY, SVGAGI. The chain's CDR3 is CASARFSGNTIYF. The DNA of the CDR3 is TGTGCCAGCGCGAGGTTCTCTGGAAACACCATATATTTT.

This chain uses TRBV6-5 with TRBJ2-3; the D gene is possibly TRBD2 (6 bases). V lost 0 bases to trimming and J lost 1 base, with 11 bases between them. The CDR3 runs 16 residues. The germline gives CDR1 MNHEY, CDR2 SVGAGI. CDR3 bases: TGTGCCAGCAGTTACTCTCGGGGGTACGGCACAGATACGCAGTATTTT. This sequence encodes CASSYSRGYGTDTQYF.

The chain has TRBV7-9 and TRBJ2-1; no firm D call. V was cut by 2 bases and J by 10 bases, with 9 bases left in between. This CDR3 is 12 amino acids long. Germline V gives CDR1 SEHNR, CDR2 FQNEAQ (reference sequence). The CDR3 sequence: CASSLKGKEQFF. As DNA, the CDR3 is TGTGCCAGCAGCTTAAAAGGGAAGGAGCAGTTCTTC.

The count of this clone is one. The chain employs TRBV5-1 and TRBJ2-3; 13 bases map to TRBD2. CDR1 is SGHRS and CDR2 is YFSETQ in the germline V gene. V gave up 3 bases and J gave up 3 bases; unmatched junction bases: 1. The CDR3 contains 15 residues. The CDR3 coding sequence is TGCGCCAGCAGCTCGGGACTAGCGGGAACAGATACGCAGTATTTT. This encodes CASSSGLAGTDTQYF.

In this sample, this clone turned up a few times. The V and J genes are TRBV28 and TRBJ2-7; D call uncertain. The V gene's germline CDR1 is MDHEN and CDR2 SYDVKM. The length of the CDR3 is 12 residues. The V end lost 5 bases, the J end lost 2 bases, and 7 bases lay between the germline ends. The DNA of the CDR3 is TGTGCCAGCAGTGGAGTCCCCTACGAGCAGTACTTC. Its translation: CASSGVPYEQYF.

The CDR3 reads CASSDAGEVNSPLHF. CDR3 sequence (DNA): TGTGCCAGCAGCGATGCAGGGGAGGTAAACTCACCCCTCCACTTT. J is TRBJ1-6 and V is TRBV9, with a tentative D call TRBD1 (6 bases). This CDR3 region has 15 residues. Germline-derived CDR1 and CDR2 are SGDLS and YYNGEE. V dropped 3 bases and J dropped 10 bases, with 17 bases sitting between them.

The gene calls are TRBV18 and TRBJ1-4; 7 bases map to TRBD1. V trimming: 3 bases; J trimming: 8 bases; junction bases outside the gene matches: 12. The CDR3 runs 16 residues. Germline V gene data show CDR1 as KGHSH and CDR2 as LQKENI. CDR3 protein: CASSPLGTATGEKLFF. The CDR3 DNA is TGTGCCAGCTCACCCCTGGGGACAGCGACGGGAGAAAAACTGTTTTTT.

V and J are TRBV5-1 and TRBJ1-6, with D possibly TRBD1 on 5 matching bases. Germline V gene sequence: CDR1 SGHRS, CDR2 YFSETQ. V gave up 5 bases and J gave up 10 bases, with 13 bases separating them. The CDR3 consists of 13 residues. CDR3: CASRQDVRSPLHF. As DNA, the CDR3 is TGCGCCAGCAGACAGGATGTAAGGTCACCCCTCCACTTT.

The chain joins TRBV7-9 to TRBJ2-2, with TRBD1 as a possible D gene (6 bases). This CDR3 contains 15 residues. Germline V lookup: CDR1 SEHNR, CDR2 FQNEAQ (reference sequence). Trimming took off 2 bases at V and 5 bases at J, with 12 bases between the two ends. The CDR3 here is CASSLFRGTTGELFF. The CDR3 region has the DNA TGTGCCAGCAGCTTATTCAGGGGTACGACCGGGGAGCTGTTTTTT. Variable domain in full (rest from reference TRBV7-9 and TRBJ2-2): DTGVSQNPRHKITKRGQNVTFRCDPISEHNRLYWYRQTLGQGPEFLTYFQNEAQLEKSRLLSDRFSAERPKGSFSTLEIQRTEQGDSAMYLCASSLFRGTTGELFFGEGSRLTVL.

The DNA of the CDR3 is TGTGCCAGTAGTACCCTAGACAGGGGGCTTAATCAGCCCCAGCATTTT. Translated: CASSTLDRGLNQPQHF. This sequence joins TRBV19 and TRBJ1-5; TRBD1 aligns across 10 bases. Germline V gene sequence: CDR1 LNHDA, CDR2 SQIVND (reference sequence). The CDR3 totals 16 residues. The V segment lost 4 bases and the J segment 4 bases; nucleotides outside the gene matches: 7.

V usage is TRBV10-1 and J usage is TRBJ2-1; 9 nucleotides agree with TRBD1. V shed 8 bases, J shed 8 bases, and the junction held 10 bases outside the gene matches. Per the germline V gene, CDR1 is WNHNN and CDR2 is SYGVQD (reference sequence). The CDR3 length is 14 residues. CDR3 sequence: CASWSGQGGHEQFF. The DNA of the CDR3 is TGCGCCAGCTGGTCGGGACAGGGCGGCCATGAGCAGTTCTTC.

This rearrangement joins TRBV5-1 to TRBJ2-7; D may be TRBD1 (6 bases). Trimming cost V 3 bases and J 0 bases, with 10 bases left between them. Germline lookup yields CDR1 SGHRS and CDR2 YFSETQ. This CDR3 spans 14 amino acids. CDR3: CASSYSGHSYEQYF. In nucleotides, the CDR3 is TGCGCCAGCAGCTACTCGGGACACTCCTACGAGCAGTACTTC.

This clone was detected only once. The CDR3: CASSRDSTEAFF. CDR3 DNA: TGTGCCAGCAGTAGAGACAGTACTGAAGCTTTCTTT. The V gene is TRBV2, the J gene TRBJ1-1, with D possibly matching TRBD1 (5 bases). Trimming took off 5 bases at V and 5 bases at J, with 9 bases between the two ends. Per the germline V gene, CDR1 is SNHLY and CDR2 is FYNNEI. CDR3 length equals 12 residues. Complete variable domain (other parts from reference TRBV2 and TRBJ1-1): EPEVTQTPSHQVTQMGQEVILRCVPISNHLYFYWYRQILGQKVEFLVSFYNNEISEKSEIFDDQFSVERPDGSNFTLKIRSTKLEDSAMYFCASSRDSTEAFFGQGTRLTVV.

This sequence joins TRBV4-1 and TRBJ1-2; no clear D. The CDR3 is 15 amino acids. Germline V gene lookup returns CDR1 MGHRA and CDR2 YSYEKL. The V gene lost 4 bases and the J gene lost 0 bases, with 12 bases spanning the gap. In DNA, the CDR3 is TGCGCCAGCAGCCTCCCTACAGCAACTAACTATGGCTACACCTTC. Protein product: CASSLPTATNYGYTF.